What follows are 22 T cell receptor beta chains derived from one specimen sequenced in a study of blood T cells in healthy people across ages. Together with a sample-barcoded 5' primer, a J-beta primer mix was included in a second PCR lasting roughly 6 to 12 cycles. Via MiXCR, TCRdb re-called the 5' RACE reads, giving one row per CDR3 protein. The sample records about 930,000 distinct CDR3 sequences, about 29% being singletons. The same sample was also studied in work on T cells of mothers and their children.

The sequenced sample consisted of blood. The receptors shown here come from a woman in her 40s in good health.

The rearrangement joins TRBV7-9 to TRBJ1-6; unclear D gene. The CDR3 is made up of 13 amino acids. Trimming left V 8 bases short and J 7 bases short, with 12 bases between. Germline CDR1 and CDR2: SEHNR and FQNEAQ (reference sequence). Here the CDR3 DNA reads TGTGCCAGCGGCGTTAGGGAGAATTCACCCCTCCACTTT. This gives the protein CASGVRENSPLHF.

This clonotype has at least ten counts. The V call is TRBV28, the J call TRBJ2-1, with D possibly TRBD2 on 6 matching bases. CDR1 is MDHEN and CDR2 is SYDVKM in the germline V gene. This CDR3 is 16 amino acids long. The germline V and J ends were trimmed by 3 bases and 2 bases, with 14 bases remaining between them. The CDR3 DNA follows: TGTGCCAGCAGTTTGGGGGGTTCGGGAACCTACAATGAGCAGTTCTTC. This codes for CASSLGGSGTYNEQFF. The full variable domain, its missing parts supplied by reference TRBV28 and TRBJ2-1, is DVKVTQSSRYLVKRTGEKVFLECVQDMDHENMFWYRQDPGLGLRLIYFSYDVKMKEKGDIPEGYSVSREKKERFSLILESASTNQTSMYLCASSLGGSGTYNEQFFGPGTRLTVL.

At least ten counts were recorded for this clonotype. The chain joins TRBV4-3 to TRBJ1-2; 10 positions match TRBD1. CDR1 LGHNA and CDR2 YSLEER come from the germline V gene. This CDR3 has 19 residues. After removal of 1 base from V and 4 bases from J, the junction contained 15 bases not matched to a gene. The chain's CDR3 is CASSQGGEPGQGLAYGYTF. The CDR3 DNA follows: TGCGCCAGCAGCCAAGGAGGAGAACCGGGACAGGGGCTGGCCTATGGCTACACCTTC.

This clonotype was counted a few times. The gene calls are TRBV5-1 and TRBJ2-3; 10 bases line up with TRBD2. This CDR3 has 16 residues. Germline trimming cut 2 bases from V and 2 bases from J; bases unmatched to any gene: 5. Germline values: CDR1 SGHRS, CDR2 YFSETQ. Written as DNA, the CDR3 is TGCGCCAGCAGCTTCGGAGCGGGGGGGCTCACAGATACGCAGTATTTT. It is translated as CASSFGAGGLTDTQYF.

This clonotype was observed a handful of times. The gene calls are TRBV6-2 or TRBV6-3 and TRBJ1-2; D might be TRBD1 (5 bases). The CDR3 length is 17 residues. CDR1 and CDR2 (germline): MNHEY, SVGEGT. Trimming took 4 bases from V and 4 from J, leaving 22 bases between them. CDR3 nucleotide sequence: TGTGCCAGCAGTTCTCGAGCGGGTAGGGGCGTATCCTATGGCTACACCTTC. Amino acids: CASSSRAGRGVSYGYTF.

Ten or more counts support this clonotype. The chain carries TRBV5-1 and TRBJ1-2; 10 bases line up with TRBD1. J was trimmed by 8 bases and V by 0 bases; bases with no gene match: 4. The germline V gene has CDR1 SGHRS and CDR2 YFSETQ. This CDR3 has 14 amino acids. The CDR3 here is CASSLVGTGDGYTF. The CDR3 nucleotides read TGCGCCAGCAGCTTGGTGGGGACAGGGGACGGCTACACCTTC.

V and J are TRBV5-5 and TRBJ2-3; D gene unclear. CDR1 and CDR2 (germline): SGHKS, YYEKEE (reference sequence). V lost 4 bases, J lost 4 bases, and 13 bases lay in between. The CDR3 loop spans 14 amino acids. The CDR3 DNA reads TGTGCCAGCAGCCCTTCAGCTCGCGCAGATACGCAGTATTTT. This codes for CASSPSARADTQYF.

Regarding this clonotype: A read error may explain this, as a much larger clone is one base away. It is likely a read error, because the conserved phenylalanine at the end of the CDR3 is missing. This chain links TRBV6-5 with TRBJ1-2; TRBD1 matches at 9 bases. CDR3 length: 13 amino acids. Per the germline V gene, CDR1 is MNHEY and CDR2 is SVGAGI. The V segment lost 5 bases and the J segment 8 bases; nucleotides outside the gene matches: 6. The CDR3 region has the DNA TGTGCCAGCAGTCAGCGACAGGGGGGCGGCTACACCTCC. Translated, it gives CASSQRQGGGYTS.

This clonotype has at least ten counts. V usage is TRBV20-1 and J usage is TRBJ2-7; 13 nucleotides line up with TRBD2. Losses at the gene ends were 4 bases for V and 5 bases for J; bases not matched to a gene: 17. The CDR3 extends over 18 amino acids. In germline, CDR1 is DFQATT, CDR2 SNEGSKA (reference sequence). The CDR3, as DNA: TGCAGTGCTATAGGACTAGCGGGGGCGAAGGTTGTAAGCAACGAGCAGTACTTC. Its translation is CSAIGLAGAKVVSNEQYF.

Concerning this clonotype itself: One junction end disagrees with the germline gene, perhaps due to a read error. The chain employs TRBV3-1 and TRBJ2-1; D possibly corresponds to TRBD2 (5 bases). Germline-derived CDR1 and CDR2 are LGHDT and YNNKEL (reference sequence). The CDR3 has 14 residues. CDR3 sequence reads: CASSLGISYNEQVF. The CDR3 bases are TGCGCCAGCAGCCTCGGGATCTCCTACAATGAGCAGGTCTTC.

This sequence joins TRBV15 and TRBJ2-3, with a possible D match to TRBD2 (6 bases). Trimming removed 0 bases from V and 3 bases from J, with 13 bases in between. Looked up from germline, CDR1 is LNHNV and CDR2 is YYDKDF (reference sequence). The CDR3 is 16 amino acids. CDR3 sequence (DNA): TGTGCCACCAGCAGAGAGCGGGACCTCATTACAGATACGCAGTATTTT. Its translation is CATSRERDLITDTQYF.

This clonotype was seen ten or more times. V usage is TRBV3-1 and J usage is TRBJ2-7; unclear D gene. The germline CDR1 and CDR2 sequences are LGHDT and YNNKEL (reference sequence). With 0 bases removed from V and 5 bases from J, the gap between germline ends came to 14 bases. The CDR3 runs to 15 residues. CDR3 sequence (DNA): TGTGCCAGCAGCCAAGAGGATACCCCGGGTCACGAGCAGTACTTC. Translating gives CASSQEDTPGHEQYF.

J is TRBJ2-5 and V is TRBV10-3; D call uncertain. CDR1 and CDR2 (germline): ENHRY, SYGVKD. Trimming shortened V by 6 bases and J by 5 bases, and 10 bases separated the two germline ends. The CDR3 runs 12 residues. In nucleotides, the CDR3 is TGTGCCATCAGAGCTAACCCCGAGACCCAGTACTTC. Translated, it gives CAIRANPETQYF.

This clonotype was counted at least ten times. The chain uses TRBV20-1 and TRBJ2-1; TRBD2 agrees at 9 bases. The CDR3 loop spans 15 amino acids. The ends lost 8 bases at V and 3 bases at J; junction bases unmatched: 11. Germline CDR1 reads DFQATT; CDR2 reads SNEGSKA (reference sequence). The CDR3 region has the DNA TGCAGTTCCACCCCGTTGCGGGGGGGCTACAATGAGCAGTTCTTC. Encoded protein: CSSTPLRGGYNEQFF.

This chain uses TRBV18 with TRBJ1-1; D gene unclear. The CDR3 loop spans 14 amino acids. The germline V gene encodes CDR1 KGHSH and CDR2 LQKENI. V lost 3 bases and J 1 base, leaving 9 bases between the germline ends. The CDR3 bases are TGTGCCAGCTCACCGGATTACAGGAACACTGAAGCTTTCTTT. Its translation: CASSPDYRNTEAFF.

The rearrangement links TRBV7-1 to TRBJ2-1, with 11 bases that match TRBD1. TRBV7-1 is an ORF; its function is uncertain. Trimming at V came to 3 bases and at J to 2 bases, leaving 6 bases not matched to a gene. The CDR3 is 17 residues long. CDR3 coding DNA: TGTGCCAGCAGCTCCGGCGGGGGACAGGGGGCCTACAATGAGCAGTTCTTC. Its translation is CASSSGGGQGAYNEQFF.

CDR3 nucleotide sequence: TGTGCCAGCCCGCCGGGCGGGGGGGAGATCCCCGAGCAGTACTTC. Translation: CASPPGGGEIPEQYF. The chain couples TRBV28 to TRBJ2-7, with 9 nucleotides matching TRBD2. Trimming at V came to 8 bases and at J to 6 bases, leaving 14 bases not matched to a gene. Germline V gene lookup returns CDR1 MDHEN and CDR2 SYDVKM. The CDR3 covers 15 residues.

The CDR3 DNA is TGTGCCAGCAGTTTCGTCCAGAACACTGAAGCTTTCTTT. This translates into CASSFVQNTEAFF. This chain uses TRBV12-3 or TRBV12-4 with TRBJ1-1; D gene ambiguous. The CDR3 sequence is 13 residues long. V was cut by 3 bases and J by 1 base, with 6 bases left in between.

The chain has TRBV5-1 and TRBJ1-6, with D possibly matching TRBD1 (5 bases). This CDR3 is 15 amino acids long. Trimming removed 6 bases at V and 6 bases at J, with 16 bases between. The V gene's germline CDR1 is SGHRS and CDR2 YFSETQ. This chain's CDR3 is CASTWGKGLNSPLHF. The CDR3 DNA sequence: TGCGCCAGCACGTGGGGTAAGGGGCTTAATTCACCCCTCCACTTT.

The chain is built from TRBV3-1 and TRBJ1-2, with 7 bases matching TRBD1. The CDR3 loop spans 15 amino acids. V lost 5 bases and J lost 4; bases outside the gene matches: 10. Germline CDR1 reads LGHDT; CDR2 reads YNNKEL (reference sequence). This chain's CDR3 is CASSSARTGLYGYTF. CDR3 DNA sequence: TGTGCCAGCAGCTCGGCTCGGACAGGACTCTATGGCTACACCTTC.

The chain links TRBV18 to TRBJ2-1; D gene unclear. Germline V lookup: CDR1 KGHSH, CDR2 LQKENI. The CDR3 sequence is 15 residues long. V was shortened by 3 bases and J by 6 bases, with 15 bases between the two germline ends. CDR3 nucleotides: TGTGCCAGCTCACCTTATCAACCGGGCGGCAATGAGCAGTTCTTC. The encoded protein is CASSPYQPGGNEQFF.

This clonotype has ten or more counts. CDR3 loop: CASSLNGDIQYF. CDR3 DNA sequence: TGTGCCAGCAGCTTGAATGGGGACATTCAGTACTTC. The chain joins TRBV7-9 to TRBJ2-4; no definite D call. The ends were cut back, 3 bases at V and 8 bases at J, with 8 bases in the middle. From germline, CDR1 is SEHNR and CDR2 FQNEAQ (reference sequence). The CDR3 consists of 12 residues.